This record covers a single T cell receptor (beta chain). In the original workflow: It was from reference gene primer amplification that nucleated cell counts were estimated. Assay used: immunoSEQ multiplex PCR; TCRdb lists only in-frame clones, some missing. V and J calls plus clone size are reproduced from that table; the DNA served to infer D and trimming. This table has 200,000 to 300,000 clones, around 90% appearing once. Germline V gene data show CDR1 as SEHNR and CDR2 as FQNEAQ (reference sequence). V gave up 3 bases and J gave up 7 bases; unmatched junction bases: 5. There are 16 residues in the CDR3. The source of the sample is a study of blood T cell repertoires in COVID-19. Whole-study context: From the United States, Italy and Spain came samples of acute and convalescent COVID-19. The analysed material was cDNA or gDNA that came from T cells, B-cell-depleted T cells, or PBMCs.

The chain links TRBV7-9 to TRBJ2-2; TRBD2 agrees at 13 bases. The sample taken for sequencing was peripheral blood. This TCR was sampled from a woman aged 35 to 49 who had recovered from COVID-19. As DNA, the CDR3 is TGTGCCAGCAGCTTGAGGACTAGCGGGAGTGGCGGGGAGCTGTTTTTT. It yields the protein CASSLRTSGSGGELFF.